This TCR beta chain comes out of a study of Ad26.COV2.S vaccination and SARS-CoV-2 variants. Findings and limits, study-wide: Compared with placebo recipients, vaccine recipients had higher spike-specific TCR breadth. Recipients of vaccine and of placebo showed similar breadth of their non-spike TCR repertoires. After vaccination, substantial breadth of spike-specific CD8+ and CD4+ responses was reported. Total T cell responses may have been underestimated by the TCR breadth and depth analyses.

Produced via immunoSEQ multiplex PCR; TCRdb's table is partial and in-frame only. The sample consists of some 180,000 clones, roughly nine tenths of them appearing once. The germline CDR1 and CDR2 sequences are SQVTM and ANQGSEA. This CDR3 contains 13 residues. V was pared by 3 bases and J by 9 bases, with 15 bases between. A word on this clone: Its antigen is not known.

V is TRBV29-1 and J is TRBJ2-1, with no clear D. This sample comprised peripheral blood, obtained after recovery from COVID-19. This TCR derives from a human donor who had recovered from COVID-19. CDR3 nucleotide sequence: TGCAGCGTTGACGTACTCCCGAGACGTGAGCAGTTCTTC. The encoded protein is CSVDVLPRREQFF.